The rows below give T cell receptor beta chains drawn from one sample of a study of PD-L1 blockade in urothelial cancer. Some clones are missing from TCRdb's copy, which holds only in-frame ones; the method was immunoSEQ multiplex PCR. The sample holds approximately 90,000 clones, 85% to 90% seen once. Specimen: PBMCs, collected around atezolizumab (anti-PD-L1) treatment. Every receptor here comes from a man in his sixties with urothelial cancer. CDR3s include the opening cysteine and the closing phenylalanine or tryptophan. Fields, in order: J gene, D gene, V gene, CDR3 protein. D genes are given only for firm matches.

j_call: TRBJ2-1; d_call: -; v_call: TRBV9; cdr3_aa: CASSVVGVWEDEQFF
j_call: TRBJ1-3; d_call: TRBD1; v_call: TRBV5-8; cdr3_aa: CASSWGQGWGQAGNTIYF
j_call: TRBJ2-2; d_call: -; v_call: TRBV7-2; cdr3_aa: CASSGGGGKNTGELFF
j_call: TRBJ2-3; d_call: -; v_call: TRBV5-4; cdr3_aa: CASSPEWGDSTDTQYF
j_call: TRBJ1-2; d_call: -; v_call: TRBV7-9; cdr3_aa: CASSLNREGGYTF
j_call: TRBJ2-1; d_call: TRBD2; v_call: TRBV7-6; cdr3_aa: CASTPSGSSYNEQFF
j_call: TRBJ1-6; d_call: TRBD1; v_call: TRBV19; cdr3_aa: CASKGGQGDFISPLHF
j_call: TRBJ2-7; d_call: -; v_call: TRBV5-6; cdr3_aa: CASSLVSDKHEQYF
j_call: TRBJ1-3; d_call: -; v_call: TRBV9; cdr3_aa: CASSETAHQGNTIYF
j_call: TRBJ2-2; d_call: TRBD2; v_call: TRBV4-3; cdr3_aa: CASSQERGLNTGELFF
j_call: TRBJ2-5; d_call: -; v_call: TRBV6-6; cdr3_aa: CASSYALLGTQYF
j_call: TRBJ2-5; d_call: TRBD2; v_call: TRBV5-1; cdr3_aa: CASSLALAGVETQYF
j_call: TRBJ1-2; d_call: -; v_call: TRBV2; cdr3_aa: CASSETVYGYTF
j_call: TRBJ2-1; d_call: -; v_call: TRBV7-8; cdr3_aa: CASSRGLILYNEQFF
j_call: TRBJ2-2; d_call: TRBD1; v_call: TRBV7-6; cdr3_aa: CASTFLRDRGAGELFF
j_call: TRBJ2-7; d_call: TRBD2; v_call: TRBV27; cdr3_aa: CASRRGIEQYF
j_call: TRBJ2-5; d_call: TRBD2; v_call: TRBV7-9; cdr3_aa: CASSLLLAGGPKTQYF
j_call: TRBJ2-5; d_call: TRBD1; v_call: TRBV30; cdr3_aa: CAWREQGAWETQYF
j_call: TRBJ2-1; d_call: -; v_call: TRBV20-1; cdr3_aa: CSASSGREQFF
j_call: TRBJ2-5; d_call: -; v_call: TRBV6-6; cdr3_aa: CASSASRVKETQYF
j_call: TRBJ2-3; d_call: TRBD2; v_call: TRBV5-1; cdr3_aa: CASSLRGGDTQYF
j_call: TRBJ2-3; d_call: TRBD2; v_call: TRBV7-9; cdr3_aa: CASAASGGADDTQYF
j_call: TRBJ2-3; d_call: -; v_call: TRBV7-3; cdr3_aa: CASRPTAGSQAAGTQYF
j_call: TRBJ2-7; d_call: TRBD1; v_call: TRBV6-1; cdr3_aa: CASRRGRDRDYEQYF
j_call: TRBJ1-1; d_call: -; v_call: TRBV5-4; cdr3_aa: CASSLGRGTEAFF
j_call: TRBJ2-2; d_call: -; v_call: TRBV7-9; cdr3_aa: CASSPINTGELFF
j_call: TRBJ2-7; d_call: -; v_call: TRBV28; cdr3_aa: CASNLGGWNEQYF
j_call: TRBJ2-3; d_call: -; v_call: TRBV5-1; cdr3_aa: CASTLPWTNTQYF
j_call: TRBJ2-7; d_call: TRBD1; v_call: TRBV5-1; cdr3_aa: CASSSWTGGEQYF
j_call: TRBJ2-5; d_call: TRBD1; v_call: TRBV6-5; cdr3_aa: CASSYSGTGLTETQYF